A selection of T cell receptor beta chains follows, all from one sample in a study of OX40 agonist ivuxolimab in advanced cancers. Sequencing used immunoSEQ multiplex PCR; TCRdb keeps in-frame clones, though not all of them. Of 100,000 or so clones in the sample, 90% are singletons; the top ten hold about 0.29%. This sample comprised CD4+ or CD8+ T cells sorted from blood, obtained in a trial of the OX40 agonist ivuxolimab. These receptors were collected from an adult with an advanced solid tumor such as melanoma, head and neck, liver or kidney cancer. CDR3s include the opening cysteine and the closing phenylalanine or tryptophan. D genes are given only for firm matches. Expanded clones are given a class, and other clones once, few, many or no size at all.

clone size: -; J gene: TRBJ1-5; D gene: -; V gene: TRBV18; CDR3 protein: CASSTGVPEPQHF; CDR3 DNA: TGTGCCAGCTCAACAGGCGTTCCCGAGCCCCAGCATTTT
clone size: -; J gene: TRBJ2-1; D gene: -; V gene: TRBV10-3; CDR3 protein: CAIGENEQFF; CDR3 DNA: TGTGCCATCGGGGAAAATGAGCAGTTCTTC
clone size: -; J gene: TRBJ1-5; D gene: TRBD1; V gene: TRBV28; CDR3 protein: CASSHGGGGNQPQHF; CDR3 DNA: TGTGCCAGCAGTCACGGAGGGGGCGGCAATCAGCCCCAGCATTTT
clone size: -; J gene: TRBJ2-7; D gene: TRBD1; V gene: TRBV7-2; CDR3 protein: CASSVQGAGSYEQYF; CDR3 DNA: TGTGCCAGCAGCGTACAGGGGGCTGGTTCCTACGAGCAGTACTTC
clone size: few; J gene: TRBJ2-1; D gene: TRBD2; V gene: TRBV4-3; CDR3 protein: CASSQDPFVAGQQFF; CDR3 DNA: TGCGCCAGCAGCCAAGATCCCTTCGTAGCGGGACAGCAGTTCTTC
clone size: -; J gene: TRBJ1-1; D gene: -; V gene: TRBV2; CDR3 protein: CASSEEGGYTEAFF; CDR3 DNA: TGTGCCAGCAGTGAAGAAGGGGGTTACACTGAAGCTTTCTTT
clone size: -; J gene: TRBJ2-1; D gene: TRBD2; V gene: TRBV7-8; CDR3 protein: CASSNGLAEYNEQFF; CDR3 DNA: TGTGCCAGCAGCAATGGACTAGCGGAGTACAATGAGCAGTTCTTC
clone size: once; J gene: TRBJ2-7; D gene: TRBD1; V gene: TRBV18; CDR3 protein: CASSLGTGEYEQYF; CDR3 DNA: TGTGCCAGCTCACTCGGGACAGGGGAATACGAGCAGTACTTC
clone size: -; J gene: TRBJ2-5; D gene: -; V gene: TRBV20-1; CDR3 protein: CSARRFETQYF; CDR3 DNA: TGCAGTGCTAGGCGGTTCGAGACCCAGTACTTC
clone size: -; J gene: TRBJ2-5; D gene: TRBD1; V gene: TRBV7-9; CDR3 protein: CASSSATGVQYF; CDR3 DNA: TGTGCCAGCAGCTCTGCGACAGGGGTCCAATACTTC
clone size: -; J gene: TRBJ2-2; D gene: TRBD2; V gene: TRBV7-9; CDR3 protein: CASSPRGTGRWNTGELFF; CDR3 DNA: TGTGCCAGCAGCCCGCGGGGGACGGGACGGTGGAACACCGGGGAGCTGTTTTTT
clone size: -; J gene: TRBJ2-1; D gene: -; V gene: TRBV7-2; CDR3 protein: CASTSGGSARLEQFF; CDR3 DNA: TGTGCCAGCACCAGTGGGGGCTCCGCCCGCCTTGAGCAGTTCTTC
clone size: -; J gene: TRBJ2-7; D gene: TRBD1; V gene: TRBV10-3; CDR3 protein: CAISVGTGAYEQYF; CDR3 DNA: TGTGCCATCAGTGTAGGGACAGGGGCCTACGAGCAGTACTTC
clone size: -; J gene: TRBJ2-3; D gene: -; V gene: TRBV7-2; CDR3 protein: CASSSYTDTQYF; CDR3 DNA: TGTGCCAGCAGCTCCTACACAGATACGCAGTATTTT
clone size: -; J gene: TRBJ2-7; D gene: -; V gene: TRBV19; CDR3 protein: CAGRTTGNPYEQYF; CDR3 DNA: TGTGCCGGTAGAACCACAGGGAACCCCTACGAGCAGTACTTC
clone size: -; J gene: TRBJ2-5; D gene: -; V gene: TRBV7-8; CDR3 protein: CASSLDGPSGTQYF; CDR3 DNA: TGTGCCAGCAGCTTAGACGGACCCTCTGGGACCCAGTACTTC
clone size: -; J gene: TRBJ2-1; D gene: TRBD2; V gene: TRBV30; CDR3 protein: CAWSEVGLASNEQFF; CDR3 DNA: TGTGCCTGGTCGGAGGTGGGACTAGCATCCAATGAGCAGTTCTTC
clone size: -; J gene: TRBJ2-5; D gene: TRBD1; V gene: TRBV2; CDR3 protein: CASSLQGSPQETQYF; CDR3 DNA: TGTGCCAGCAGTCTACAGGGGTCCCCCCAAGAGACCCAGTACTTC
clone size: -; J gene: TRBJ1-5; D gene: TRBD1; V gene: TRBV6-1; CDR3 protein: CASSGTVGQPQHF; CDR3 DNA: TGTGCCAGCAGCGGGACAGTGGGGCAGCCCCAGCATTTT
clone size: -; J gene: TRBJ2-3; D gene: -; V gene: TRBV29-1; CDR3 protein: CSVEHTGTDTQYF; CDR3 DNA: TGCAGCGTTGAACACACCGGCACAGATACGCAGTATTTT
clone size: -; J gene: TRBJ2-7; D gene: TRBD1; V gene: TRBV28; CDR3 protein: CASSLNRGHEQYF; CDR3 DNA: TGTGCCAGCAGTCTAAACAGGGGCCACGAGCAGTACTTC
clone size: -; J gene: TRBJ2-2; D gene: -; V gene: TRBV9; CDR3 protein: CASSVGQGNTGELFF; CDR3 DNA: TGTGCCAGCAGCGTAGGCCAGGGGAACACCGGGGAGCTGTTTTTT